A single sample gave rise to the 24 T cell receptor beta chains below, sequenced in a study of blood T cell dynamics during melanoma immunotherapy. Time point: pre-treatment baseline. Using immunoSEQ multiplex PCR, the repertoire was profiled, and TCRdb retains in-frame clones only, with some absent. The table records around 6,600 clones, 80% of them present only once. The material sequenced was blood, taken from a patient treated with checkpoint blockade. Source of these receptors: a human donor with melanoma.

This chain links TRBV7-2 with TRBJ1-1, with D unresolved. Germline assignment: CDR1 SGHTA and CDR2 FQGNSA. The CDR3 has 12 amino acids. The V end lost 5 bases, the J end lost 7 bases, and 11 bases lay between the germline ends. This CDR3 is CASSPGVVEAFF. DNA for the CDR3: TGTGCCAGCAGCCCCGGCGTAGTTGAAGCTTTCTTT.

The chain couples TRBV10-3 to TRBJ2-4; 9 nucleotides align to TRBD1. The CDR3 loop spans 15 amino acids. Germline lookup yields CDR1 ENHRY and CDR2 SYGVKD. J was trimmed by 8 bases and V by 3 bases; bases with no gene match: 8. This chain's CDR3 is CAISEKGQGRDIQYF. CDR3 coding DNA: TGTGCCATCAGTGAAAAGGGACAGGGTAGGGACATTCAGTACTTC.

The chain uses TRBV6-6 and TRBJ2-7; possibly TRBD1 for D (6 bases). CDR3 size: 15 residues. Trimming stripped 6 bases from V and 4 bases from J, with 19 bases between. Germline values: CDR1 MNHNY, CDR2 SVGAGI (reference sequence). For the CDR3, the DNA is TGTGCCAGCAGCCGGGACAAATTAGGATCATACGAGCAGTACTTC. Translating it yields CASSRDKLGSYEQYF.

The chain recombines TRBV5-6 with TRBJ2-3, with TRBD2 matching 7 bases. J gave up 13 bases and V 3 bases, and 8 bases lay outside the gene matches. This CDR3 has 12 residues. Germline CDR1 SGHDT, CDR2 YYEEEE. The CDR3 loop reads CASSSRTSFEYF. The CDR3 nucleotides read TGTGCCAGCAGCTCTAGGACTAGTTTTGAGTATTTT.

This clone has only a few counts. The rearrangement joins TRBV7-9 to TRBJ1-2; 7 bases agree with TRBD1. Trimming removed 6 bases from V and 5 bases from J; junction bases left unmatched: 6. This CDR3 comprises 13 residues. CDR1 and CDR2 from the germline V gene are SEHNR and FQNEAQ (reference sequence). CDR3 DNA sequence: TGTGCCAGCAGTCCTAGGGGGCGGTATGGCTACACCTTC. Translating it yields CASSPRGRYGYTF.

By sample share, this clone is large. This chain connects TRBV10-3 to TRBJ1-3; tentative D call: TRBD1 (6 bases). V dropped 6 bases and J dropped 0 bases, with 9 bases sitting between them. The CDR3 runs 14 residues. CDR1 and CDR2 (germline): ENHRY, SYGVKD. CDR3 in DNA: TGTGCCATCAGCCCGGACAGCTCTGGAAACACCATATATTTT. This translates into CAISPDSSGNTIYF.

The chain couples TRBV7-9 to TRBJ2-3, with 14 bases matching TRBD2. CDR3 size: 15 residues. V gave up 4 bases and J gave up 4 bases; unmatched junction bases: 1. The V gene's germline CDR1 is SEHNR and CDR2 FQNEAQ (reference sequence). Written as DNA, the CDR3 is TGTGCCAGCAGCTCGGGACTAGCGGGGGCAGATACGCAGTATTTT. Protein sequence: CASSSGLAGADTQYF. Full variable domain (outside the CDR3, taken from reference TRBV7-9 and TRBJ2-3): DTGVSQNPRHKITKRGQNVTFRCDPISEHNRLYWYRQTLGQGPEFLTYFQNEAQLEKSRLLSDRFSAERPKGSFSTLEIQRTEQGDSAMYLCASSSGLAGADTQYFGPGTRLTVL.

V usage is TRBV27 and J usage is TRBJ1-4; D is unclear. Germline CDR1 reads MNHEY; CDR2 reads SMNVEV (reference sequence). Trimming pared 2 bases from V and 0 bases from J, leaving 7 bases between. The CDR3 is 15 residues long. The CDR3 DNA sequence: TGTGCCAGCAGTTTAGGTCAAACAACTAATGAAAAACTGTTTTTT. The encoded protein is CASSLGQTTNEKLFF.

J is TRBJ2-5 and V is TRBV6-1; no reliable D call. Per germline, CDR1 MNHNS and CDR2 SASEGT. The CDR3 is 12 amino acids. Between the trimmed V and J ends, which lost 6 bases and 1 base, there was a span of 6 bases. CDR3 loop: CASSLTQETQYF. The DNA of the CDR3 is TGTGCCAGCAGCCTGACCCAAGAGACCCAGTACTTC.

The chain combines TRBV5-1 with TRBJ2-3; D is unresolved. The CDR3 extends over 10 amino acids. The germline V gene has CDR1 SGHRS and CDR2 YFSETQ. Trimming cost V 7 bases and J 1 base, with 1 base left between them. DNA for the CDR3: TGCGCCAGCGGCACAGATACGCAGTATTTT. As protein: CASGTDTQYF.

The table lists this clone with a count of one. The J gene is TRBJ2-3, the V gene TRBV30, with D perhaps matching TRBD1 or TRBD2 (6 bases each). The CDR3 is 17 amino acids. The germline CDR1 and CDR2 sequences are GTSNPN and SVGIG (reference sequence). V was pared by 4 bases and J by 0 bases, with 20 bases between. The CDR3 DNA reads as TGTGCCTGGAATAAGGGGGGCCGGGTAGGGAGCACAGATACGCAGTATTTT. Translating it yields CAWNKGGRVGSTDTQYF.

The DNA of the CDR3 is TGCGCCAGCAGCGGTAATGGACTAGCGGGTACCGGGGAGCTGTTTTTT. It yields the protein CASSGNGLAGTGELFF. The chain is built from TRBV5-1 and TRBJ2-2; 11 bases agree with TRBD2. The V gene end was trimmed by 4 bases and the J gene end by 5 bases; junction bases not matched to a gene: 7. There are 16 residues in the CDR3. Germline CDR1 reads SGHRS; CDR2 reads YFSETQ.

The chain links TRBV2 to TRBJ2-3, with D possibly being TRBD2 (7 bases). The ends were cut back, 3 bases at V and 2 bases at J, with 15 bases in the middle. The CDR3 extends over 16 amino acids. The germline V gene encodes CDR1 SNHLY and CDR2 FYNNEI. DNA of the CDR3: TGTGCCAGCAGTGAGTCGGGGGGCCCAATCACAGATACGCAGTATTTT. This translates into CASSESGGPITDTQYF.

The rearrangement links TRBV10-2 to TRBJ1-1; D call uncertain. This CDR3 is built from 13 residues. Trimming removed 5 bases at V and 1 base at J, with 8 bases between. Germline lookup yields CDR1 WSHSY and CDR2 SAAADI. Here the CDR3 reads CASSLHSNTEAFF. For the CDR3, the DNA is TGCGCCAGCAGTCTACACTCGAACACTGAAGCTTTCTTT.

The genes are TRBV6-1 and TRBJ1-2, with D perhaps TRBD1 (5 bases). CDR1 and CDR2 from the germline V gene are MNHNS and SASEGT. The CDR3 sequence is 15 residues long. V gave up 1 base and J gave up 1 base, with 10 bases separating them. As DNA, the CDR3 is TGTGCCAGCAGTGAAGGTTCAGGGAATAACTATGGCTACACCTTC. Its translation is CASSEGSGNNYGYTF.

The chain carries TRBV15 and TRBJ2-1, with TRBD2 identical over 10 bases. Germline CDR1 reads LNHNV; CDR2 reads YYDKDF (reference sequence). V shed 4 bases, J shed 0 bases, and the junction held 3 bases outside the gene matches. CDR3 length: 16 amino acids. CDR3 nucleotide sequence: TGTGCCACCAGCACACTAGCGGGGAGCTCCTACAATGAGCAGTTCTTC. The encoded protein is CATSTLAGSSYNEQFF.

The J gene is TRBJ2-4, the V gene TRBV6-5; weak D call: TRBD1 (6 bases). This CDR3 is 15 amino acids long. Trimming removed 6 bases at V and 0 bases at J, with 12 bases between. Per germline, CDR1 MNHEY and CDR2 SVGAGI. This chain's CDR3 is CASSSDRLAKNIQYF. DNA of the CDR3: TGTGCCAGCAGCTCCGACAGGCTAGCCAAAAACATTCAGTACTTC.

The rearrangement uses TRBV7-2 and TRBJ1-6; TRBD1 aligns across 8 bases. V dropped 1 base and J dropped 11; count of bases not matched to a gene: 4. Germline V gives CDR1 SGHTA, CDR2 FQGNSA. The CDR3 totals 14 residues. CDR3 residues: CASSLGGTGAPLHF. DNA of the CDR3: TGTGCCAGCAGCTTAGGAGGGACAGGAGCACCCCTCCACTTT.

This chain links TRBV2 with TRBJ1-6; weak D call: TRBD1 (5 bases). The CDR3 runs to 14 residues. V lost 4 bases and J 5 bases, leaving 9 bases between the germline ends. The germline gives CDR1 SNHLY, CDR2 FYNNEI. CDR3 in DNA: TGTGCCAGCAGTGTCGACAGAAATAATTCACCCCTCCACTTT. As protein: CASSVDRNNSPLHF.

This chain joins TRBV7-8 and TRBJ2-3; the D is unclear. This CDR3 comprises 15 residues. Germline CDR1 is SGHVS and CDR2 is FQNEAQ. V was clipped by 2 bases and J by 0 bases, with 9 bases between them. The CDR3 DNA follows: TGTGCCAGCAGCTTAAGCGTAGCTAGCACAGATACGCAGTATTTT. Its protein product is CASSLSVASTDTQYF.

The V call is TRBV11-3, the J call TRBJ1-1, with D hard to call. The CDR3 has 13 residues. Germline loops: CDR1 SGHNT, CDR2 YENEEA. Trimming took off 5 bases at V and 1 base at J, with 8 bases between the two ends. The CDR3 is CASSTYGNTEAFF. Written as DNA, the CDR3 is TGTGCCAGCAGCACATACGGGAACACTGAAGCTTTCTTT.

This clone was picked up one time. The V and J genes are TRBV2 and TRBJ2-1; TRBD2 aligns across 7 bases. Per germline, CDR1 SNHLY and CDR2 FYNNEI. This CDR3 contains 13 residues. V was pared by 5 bases and J by 9 bases, with 7 bases of the junction left unmatched. CDR3 sequence reads: CASSRGREGEQFF. The CDR3 DNA is TGTGCCAGCAGTAGGGGCAGGGAGGGTGAGCAGTTCTTC.

Comments on this clone: At one boundary the junction diverges from the germline segment, which might be a read error. The chain combines TRBV6-6 with TRBJ2-7, with D perhaps matching TRBD1 (7 bases). Germline lookup yields CDR1 MNHNY and CDR2 SVGAGI (reference sequence). There are 15 residues in the CDR3. In DNA form, the CDR3 reads TGTGCCAGCAAATTTACGCGGGACAGATCCTCCGAGCAGTACTTC. It codes for CASKFTRDRSSEQYF.

This clone was detected a few times. The CDR3 loop reads CASSFEGRGANVLTF. Written as DNA, the CDR3 is TGCGCCAGCAGCTTCGAGGGGAGAGGGGCCAACGTCCTGACTTTC. The chain couples TRBV5-1 to TRBJ2-6; D could derive from TRBD1 or TRBD2 (5 bases each). In germline, CDR1 is SGHRS, CDR2 YFSETQ. V dropped 2 bases and J dropped 4 bases, with 10 bases sitting between them. There are 15 residues in the CDR3.